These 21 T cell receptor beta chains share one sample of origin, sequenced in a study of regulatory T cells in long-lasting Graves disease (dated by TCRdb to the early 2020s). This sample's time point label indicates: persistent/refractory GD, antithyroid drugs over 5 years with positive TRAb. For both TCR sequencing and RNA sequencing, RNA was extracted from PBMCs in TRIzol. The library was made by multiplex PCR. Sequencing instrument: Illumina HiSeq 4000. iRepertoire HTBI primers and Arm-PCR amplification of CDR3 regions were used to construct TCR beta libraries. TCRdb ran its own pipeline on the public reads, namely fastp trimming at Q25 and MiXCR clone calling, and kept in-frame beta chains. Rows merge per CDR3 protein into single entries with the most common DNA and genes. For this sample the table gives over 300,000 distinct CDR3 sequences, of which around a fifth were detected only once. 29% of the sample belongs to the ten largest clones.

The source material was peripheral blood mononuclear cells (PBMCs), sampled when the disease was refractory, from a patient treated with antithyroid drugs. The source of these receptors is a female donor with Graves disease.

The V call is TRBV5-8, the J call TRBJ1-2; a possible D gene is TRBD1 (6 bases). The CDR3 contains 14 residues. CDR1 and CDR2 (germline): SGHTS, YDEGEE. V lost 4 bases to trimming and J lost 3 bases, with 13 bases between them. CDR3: CASSSGGGYYGYTF. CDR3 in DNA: TGTGCCAGCAGCAGCGGGGGGGGCTACTATGGCTACACCTTC. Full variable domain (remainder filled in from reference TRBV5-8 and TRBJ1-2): EAGVTQSPTHLIKTRGQQATLRCSPISGHTSVYWYQQALGLGLQFLLWYDEGEERNRGNFPPRFSGRQFPNYSSELNVNALELEDSALYLCASSSGGGYYGYTFGSGTRLTVV.

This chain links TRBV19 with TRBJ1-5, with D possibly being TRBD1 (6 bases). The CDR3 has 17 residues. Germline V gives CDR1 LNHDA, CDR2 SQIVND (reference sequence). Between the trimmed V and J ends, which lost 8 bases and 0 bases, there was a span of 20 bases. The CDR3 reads CASASGTFLYSNQPQHF. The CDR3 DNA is TGTGCCAGTGCCTCCGGGACATTCCTCTATAGCAATCAGCCCCAGCATTTT.

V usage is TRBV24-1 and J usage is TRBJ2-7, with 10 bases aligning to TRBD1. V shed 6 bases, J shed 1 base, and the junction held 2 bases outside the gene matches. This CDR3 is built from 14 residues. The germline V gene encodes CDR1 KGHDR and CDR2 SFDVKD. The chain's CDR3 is CATSRTGGSYEQYF. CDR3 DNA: TGTGCCACCAGTCGGACAGGGGGTTCCTACGAGCAGTACTTC.

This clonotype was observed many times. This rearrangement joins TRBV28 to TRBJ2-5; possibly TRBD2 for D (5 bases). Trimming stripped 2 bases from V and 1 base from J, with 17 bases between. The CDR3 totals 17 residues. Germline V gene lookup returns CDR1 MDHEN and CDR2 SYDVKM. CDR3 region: CASSLRGQLRSQETQYF. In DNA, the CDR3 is TGTGCCAGCAGTTTAAGAGGGCAGCTCCGAAGCCAAGAGACCCAGTACTTC.

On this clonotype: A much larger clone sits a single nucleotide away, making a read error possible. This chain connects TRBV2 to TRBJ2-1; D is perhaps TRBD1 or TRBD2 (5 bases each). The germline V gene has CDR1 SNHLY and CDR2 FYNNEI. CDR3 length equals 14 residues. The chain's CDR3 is CASRPGHDGDEQLF. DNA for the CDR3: TGTGCCAGCAGGCCCGGACACGACGGGGATGAGCAGCTCTTC.

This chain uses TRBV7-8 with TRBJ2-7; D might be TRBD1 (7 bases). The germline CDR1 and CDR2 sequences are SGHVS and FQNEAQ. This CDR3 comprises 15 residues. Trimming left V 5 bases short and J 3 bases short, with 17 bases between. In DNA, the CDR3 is TGTGCCAGCAGCACCAAGACAGGGACTTTCTACGAGCAGTACTTC. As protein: CASSTKTGTFYEQYF.

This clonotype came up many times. As DNA, the CDR3 is TGTGCCAGCAGTGACACCCGGGACAGACCTGAAGCTTTCTTT. It encodes CASSDTRDRPEAFF. This chain uses TRBV6-1 with TRBJ1-1; 7 bases are shared with TRBD1. The junction had 7 bases not matched to a gene; V was cut back by 3 bases and J by 6 bases. In germline, CDR1 is MNHNS, CDR2 SASEGT. The CDR3 length is 14 residues.

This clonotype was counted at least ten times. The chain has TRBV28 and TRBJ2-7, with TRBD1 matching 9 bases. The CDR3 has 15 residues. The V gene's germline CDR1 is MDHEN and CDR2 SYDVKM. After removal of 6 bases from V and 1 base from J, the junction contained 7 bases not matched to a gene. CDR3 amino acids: CASRFPGQGSYEQYF. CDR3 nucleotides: TGTGCCAGCAGATTTCCGGGACAGGGTTCCTACGAGCAGTACTTC.

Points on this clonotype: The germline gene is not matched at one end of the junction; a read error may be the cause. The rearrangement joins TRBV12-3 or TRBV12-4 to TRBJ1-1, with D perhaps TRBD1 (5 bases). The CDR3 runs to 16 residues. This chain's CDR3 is CAGSPRLVLGGTEAFF. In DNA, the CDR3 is TGTGCCGGCAGCCCGCGTTTGGTTCTGGGGGGCACTGAAGCTTTCTTT.

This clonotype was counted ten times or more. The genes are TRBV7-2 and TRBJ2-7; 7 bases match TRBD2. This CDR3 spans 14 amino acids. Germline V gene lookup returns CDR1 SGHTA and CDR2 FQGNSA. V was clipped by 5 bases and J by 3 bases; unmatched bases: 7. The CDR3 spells CASSRWGGDYEQYF. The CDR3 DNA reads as TGTGCCAGCAGCCGGTGGGGGGGAGACTACGAGCAGTACTTC.

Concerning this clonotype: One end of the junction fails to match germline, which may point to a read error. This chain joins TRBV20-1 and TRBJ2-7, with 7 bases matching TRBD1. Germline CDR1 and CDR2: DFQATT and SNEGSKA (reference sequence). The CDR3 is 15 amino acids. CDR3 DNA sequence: TGCAGTGCTAGAGTTATAGGGACAGTCGACTACGAGCGGTACTTC. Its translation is CSARVIGTVDYERYF.

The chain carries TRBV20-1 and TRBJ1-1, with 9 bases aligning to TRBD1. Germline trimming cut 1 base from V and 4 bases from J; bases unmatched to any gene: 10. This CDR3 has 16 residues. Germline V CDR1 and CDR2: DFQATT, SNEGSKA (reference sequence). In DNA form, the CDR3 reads TGCAGTGCTAGAGGGATTACACAGGGGGCCGGCACTGAAGCTTTCTTT. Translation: CSARGITQGAGTEAFF.

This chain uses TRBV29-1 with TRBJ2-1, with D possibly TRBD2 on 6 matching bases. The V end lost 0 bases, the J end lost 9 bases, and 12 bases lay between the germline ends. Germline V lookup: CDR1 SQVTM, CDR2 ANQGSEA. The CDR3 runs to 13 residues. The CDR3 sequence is CSVEDRRGIEQFF. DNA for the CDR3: TGCAGCGTTGAAGATCGGCGGGGTATTGAGCAGTTCTTC.

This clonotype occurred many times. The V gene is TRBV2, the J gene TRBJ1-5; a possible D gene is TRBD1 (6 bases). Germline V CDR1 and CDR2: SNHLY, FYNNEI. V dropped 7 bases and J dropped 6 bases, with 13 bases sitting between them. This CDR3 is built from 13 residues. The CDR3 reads CASNREAIQPQHF. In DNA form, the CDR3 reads TGTGCCAGCAACAGGGAGGCAATTCAGCCCCAGCATTTT.

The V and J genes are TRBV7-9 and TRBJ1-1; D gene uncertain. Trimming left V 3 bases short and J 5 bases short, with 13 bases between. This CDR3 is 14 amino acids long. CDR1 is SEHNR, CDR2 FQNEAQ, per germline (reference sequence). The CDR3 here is CASSFFIAGTEAFF. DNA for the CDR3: TGTGCCAGCAGCTTTTTCATTGCGGGGACTGAAGCTTTCTTT.

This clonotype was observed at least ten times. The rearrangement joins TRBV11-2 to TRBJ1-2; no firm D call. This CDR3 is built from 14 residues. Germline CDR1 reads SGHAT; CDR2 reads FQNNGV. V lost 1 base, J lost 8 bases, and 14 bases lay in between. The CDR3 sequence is CASSLGQWARGYTF. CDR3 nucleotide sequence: TGTGCCAGCAGCTTAGGTCAGTGGGCGCGAGGCTACACCTTC.

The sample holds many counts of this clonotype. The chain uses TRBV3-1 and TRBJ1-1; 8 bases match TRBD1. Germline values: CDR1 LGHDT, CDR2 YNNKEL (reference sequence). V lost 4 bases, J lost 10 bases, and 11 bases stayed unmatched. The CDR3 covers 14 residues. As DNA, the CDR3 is TGTGCCAGCAGCCGAAGACGATTGACAGGGGTAGCTTTCTTT. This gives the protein CASSRRRLTGVAFF.

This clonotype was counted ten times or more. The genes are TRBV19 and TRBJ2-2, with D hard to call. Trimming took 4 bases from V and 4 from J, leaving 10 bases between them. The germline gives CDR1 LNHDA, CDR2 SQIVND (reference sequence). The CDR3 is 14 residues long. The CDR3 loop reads CASSTTPSTGELFF. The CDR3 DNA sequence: TGTGCCAGTAGTACGACCCCAAGCACCGGGGAGCTGTTTTTT.

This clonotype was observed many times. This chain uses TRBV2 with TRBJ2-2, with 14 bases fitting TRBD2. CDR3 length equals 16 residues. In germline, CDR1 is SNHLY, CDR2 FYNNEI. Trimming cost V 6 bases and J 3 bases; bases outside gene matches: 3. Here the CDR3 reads CASRGLAGDDTGELFF. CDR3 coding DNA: TGTGCCAGCAGGGGACTAGCGGGGGACGACACCGGGGAGCTGTTTTTT.

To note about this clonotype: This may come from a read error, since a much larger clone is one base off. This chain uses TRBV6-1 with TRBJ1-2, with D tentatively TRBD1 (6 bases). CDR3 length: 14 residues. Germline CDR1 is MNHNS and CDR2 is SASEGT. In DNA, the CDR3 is TGTGCCAGCAGTGAGGGTTGGGGGCGAGGTGGCTACGCCTTC. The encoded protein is CASSEGWGRGGYAF.

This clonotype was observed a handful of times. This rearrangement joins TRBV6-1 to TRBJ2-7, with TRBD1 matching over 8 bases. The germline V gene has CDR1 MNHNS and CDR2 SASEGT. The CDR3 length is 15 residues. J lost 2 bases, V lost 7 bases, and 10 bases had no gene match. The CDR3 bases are TGTGCCAGCACCGGGGTTGGGACAGGTCCCTACGAGCAGTACTTC. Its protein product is CASTGVGTGPYEQYF.